This T cell receptor beta chain was found in a study of T-cell memory formation after mild COVID-19. 5'RACE primed from the constant segment yielded TCR alpha and TCR beta cDNA libraries bearing sample barcodes and UMIs. TCRdb independently ran MiXCR on the 5' RACE reads; one entry per CDR3 protein. The sample gives under 650,000 distinct CDR3 sequences, roughly 18% of which show up once; 12% is in the top ten. This clonotype was seen just once. The trim removed 1 base at V and 2 bases at J, leaving 13 bases unmatched. The CDR3 consists of 17 residues. From germline, CDR1 is DFQATT and CDR2 SNEGSKA (reference sequence).

The chain uses TRBV20-1 and TRBJ2-7; 8 bases line up with TRBD2. This TCR came from an adult woman who had mild COVID-19 (a few samples of this study predate the infection). Cell type and time point are not known. The sample taken for sequencing was PBMCs or a T cell subset sorted from them (not recorded which). This chain's CDR3 is CSARGIPTSGLTYEQYF. The DNA of the CDR3 is TGCAGTGCTAGAGGTATCCCTACTAGCGGTTTGACCTACGAGCAGTACTTC.